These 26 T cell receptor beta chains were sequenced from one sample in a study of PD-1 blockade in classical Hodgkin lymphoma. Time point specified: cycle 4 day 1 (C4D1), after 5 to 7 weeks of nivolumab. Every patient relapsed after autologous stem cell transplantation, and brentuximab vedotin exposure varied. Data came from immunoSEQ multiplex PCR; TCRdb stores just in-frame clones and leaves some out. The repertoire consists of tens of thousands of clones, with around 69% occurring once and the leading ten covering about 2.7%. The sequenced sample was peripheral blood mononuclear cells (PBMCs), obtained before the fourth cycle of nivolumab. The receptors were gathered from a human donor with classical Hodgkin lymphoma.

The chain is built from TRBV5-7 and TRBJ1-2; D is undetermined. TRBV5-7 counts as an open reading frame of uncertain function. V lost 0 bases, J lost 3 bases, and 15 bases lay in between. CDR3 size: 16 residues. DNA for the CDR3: TGTGCCAGCAGCTTGGCCAACCCAAGAAGGGACTATGGCTACACCTTC. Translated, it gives CASSLANPRRDYGYTF.

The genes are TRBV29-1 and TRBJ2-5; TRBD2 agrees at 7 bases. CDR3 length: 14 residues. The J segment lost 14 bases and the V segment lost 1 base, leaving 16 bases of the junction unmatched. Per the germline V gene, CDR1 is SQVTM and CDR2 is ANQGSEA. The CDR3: CSVEGLPGGSFRYF. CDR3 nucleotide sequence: TGCAGCGTTGAAGGGTTGCCCGGGGGGTCCTTTCGTTACTTC. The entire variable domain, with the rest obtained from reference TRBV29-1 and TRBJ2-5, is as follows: SAVISQKPSRDICQRGTSLTIQCQVDSQVTMMFWYRQQPGQSLTLIATANQGSEATYESGFVIDKFPISRPNLTFSTLTVSNMSPEDSSIYLCSVEGLPGGSFRYFGPGTRLLVL.

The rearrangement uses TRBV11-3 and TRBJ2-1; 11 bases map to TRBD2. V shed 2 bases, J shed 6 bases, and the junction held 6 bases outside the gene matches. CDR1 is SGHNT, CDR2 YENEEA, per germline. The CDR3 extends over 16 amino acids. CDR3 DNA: TGTGCCAGCAGCTTATTAGCGGGGGGGCCTAGCAATGAGCAGTTCTTC. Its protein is CASSLLAGGPSNEQFF. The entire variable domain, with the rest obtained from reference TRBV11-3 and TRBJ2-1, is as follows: EAGVVQSPRYKIIEKKQPVAFWCNPISGHNTLYWYLQNLGQGPELLIRYENEEAVDDSQLPKDRFSAERLKGVDSTLKIQPAELGDSAVYLCASSLLAGGPSNEQFFGPGTRLTVL.

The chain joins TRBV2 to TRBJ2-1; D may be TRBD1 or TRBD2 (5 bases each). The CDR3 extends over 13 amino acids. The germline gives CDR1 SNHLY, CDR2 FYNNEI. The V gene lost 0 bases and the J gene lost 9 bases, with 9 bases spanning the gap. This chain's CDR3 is CASSEARGGEQFF. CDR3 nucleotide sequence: TGTGCCAGCAGTGAAGCTCGGGGCGGTGAGCAGTTCTTC.

This chain's CDR3 is CASSESGRTGSYEQYF. The DNA of the CDR3 is TGTGCCAGCAGTGAATCAGGTAGGACGGGCTCCTACGAGCAGTACTTC. The chain employs TRBV2 and TRBJ2-7, with D uncertain. Germline V CDR1 and CDR2: SNHLY, FYNNEI. V was cut by 2 bases and J by 0 bases, with 14 bases left in between. The CDR3 contains 16 residues.

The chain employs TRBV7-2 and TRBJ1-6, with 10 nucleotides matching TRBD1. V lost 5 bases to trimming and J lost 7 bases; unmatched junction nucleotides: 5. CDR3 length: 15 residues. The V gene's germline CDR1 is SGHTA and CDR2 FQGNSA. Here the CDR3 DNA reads TGTGCCAGCAGCATCGGACAGGGGGGAAATTCACCCCTCCACTTT. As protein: CASSIGQGGNSPLHF.

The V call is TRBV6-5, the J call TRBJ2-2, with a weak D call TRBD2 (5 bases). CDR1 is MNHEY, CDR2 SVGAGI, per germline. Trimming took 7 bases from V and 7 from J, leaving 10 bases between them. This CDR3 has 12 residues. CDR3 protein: CASTMSGGELFF. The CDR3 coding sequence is TGTGCCAGCACAATGAGCGGCGGGGAGCTGTTTTTT.

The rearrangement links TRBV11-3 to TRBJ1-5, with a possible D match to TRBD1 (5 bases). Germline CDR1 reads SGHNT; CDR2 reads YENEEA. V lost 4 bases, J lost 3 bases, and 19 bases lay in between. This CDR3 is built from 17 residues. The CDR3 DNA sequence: TGTGCCAGCAGCTCGCCTAGGGGCGCATGTAACAATCAGCCCCAGCATTTT. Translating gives CASSSPRGACNNQPQHF. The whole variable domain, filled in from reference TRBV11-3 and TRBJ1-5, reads EAGVVQSPRYKIIEKKQPVAFWCNPISGHNTLYWYLQNLGQGPELLIRYENEEAVDDSQLPKDRFSAERLKGVDSTLKIQPAELGDSAVYLCASSSPRGACNNQPQHFGDGTRLSIL.

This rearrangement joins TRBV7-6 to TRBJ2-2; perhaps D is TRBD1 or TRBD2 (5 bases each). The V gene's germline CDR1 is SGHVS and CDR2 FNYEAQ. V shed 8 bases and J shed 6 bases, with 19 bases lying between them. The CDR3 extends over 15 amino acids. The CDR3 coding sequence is TGTGCCAGCGGATTGTCGGGTGGGGGTCCCGGGGAGCTGTTTTTT. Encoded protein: CASGLSGGGPGELFF.

The CDR3 nucleotides are TGCGCCAGCAGCCGCGTCGAGGGTACAGCTAACTATGGCTACACCTTC. The encoded protein is CASSRVEGTANYGYTF. The chain combines TRBV4-3 with TRBJ1-2; D ambiguous. The ends were cut back, 4 bases at V and 0 bases at J, with 15 bases in the middle. Germline V CDR1 and CDR2: LGHNA, YSLEER. The CDR3 length is 16 residues.

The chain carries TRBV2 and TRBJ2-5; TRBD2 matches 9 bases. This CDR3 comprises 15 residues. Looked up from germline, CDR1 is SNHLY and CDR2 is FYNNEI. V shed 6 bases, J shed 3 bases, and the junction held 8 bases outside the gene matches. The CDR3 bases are TGTGCCAGCAGCTCCCGGCGGGGGGGGGAAGAGACCCAGTACTTC. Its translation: CASSSRRGGEETQYF.

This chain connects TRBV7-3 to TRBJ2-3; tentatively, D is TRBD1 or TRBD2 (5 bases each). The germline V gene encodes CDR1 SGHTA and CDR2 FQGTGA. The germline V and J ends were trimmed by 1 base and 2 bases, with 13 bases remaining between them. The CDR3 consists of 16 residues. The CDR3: CASSLSGLGDTDTQYF. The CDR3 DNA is TGTGCCAGCAGCTTAAGTGGGTTGGGGGACACAGATACGCAGTATTTT.

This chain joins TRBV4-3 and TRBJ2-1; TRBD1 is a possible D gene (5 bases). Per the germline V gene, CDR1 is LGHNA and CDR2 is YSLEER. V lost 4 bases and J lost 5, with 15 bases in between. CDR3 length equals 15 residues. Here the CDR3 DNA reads TGCGCCAGCAGCCTCCGTTGGACAATGAACAATGAGCAGTTCTTC. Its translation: CASSLRWTMNNEQFF.

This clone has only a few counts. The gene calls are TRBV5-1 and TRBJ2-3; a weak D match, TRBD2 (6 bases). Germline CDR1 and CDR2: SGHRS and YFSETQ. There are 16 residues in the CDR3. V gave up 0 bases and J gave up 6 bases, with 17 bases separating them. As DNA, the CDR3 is TGCGCCAGCAGCTTGGCAGGGCAGGGAGGCGGGGATACGCAGTATTTT. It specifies CASSLAGQGGGDTQYF.

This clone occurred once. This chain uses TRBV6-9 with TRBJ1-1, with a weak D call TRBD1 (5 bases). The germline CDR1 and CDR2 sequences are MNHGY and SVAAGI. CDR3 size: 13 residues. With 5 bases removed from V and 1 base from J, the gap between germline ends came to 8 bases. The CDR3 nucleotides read TGTGCCAGCAGTGACGACAGGAACACTGAAGCTTTCTTT. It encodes CASSDDRNTEAFF.

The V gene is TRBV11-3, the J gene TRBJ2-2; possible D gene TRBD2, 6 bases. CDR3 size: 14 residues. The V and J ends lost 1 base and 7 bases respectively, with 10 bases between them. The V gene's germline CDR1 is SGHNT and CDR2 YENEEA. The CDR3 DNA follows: TGTGCCAGCAGCTTAGGACTAGAGGACGGGGAGCTGTTTTTT. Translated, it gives CASSLGLEDGELFF.

CDR3 coding DNA: TGTGCCAGCAGTTATTTAGGAGAAGGGCTGTTTTTT. Translated, it gives CASSYLGEGLFF. The gene calls are TRBV6-5 and TRBJ2-2; D gene unclear. CDR1 and CDR2 from the germline V gene are MNHEY and SVGAGI. V was clipped by 3 bases and J by 13 bases, with 12 bases between them. There are 12 residues in the CDR3.

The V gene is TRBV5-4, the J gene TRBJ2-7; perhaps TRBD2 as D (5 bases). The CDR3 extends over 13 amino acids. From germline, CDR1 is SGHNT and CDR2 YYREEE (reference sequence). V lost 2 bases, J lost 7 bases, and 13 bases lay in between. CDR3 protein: CASSFGRIQEQYF. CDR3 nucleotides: TGTGCCAGCAGCTTTGGGAGAATTCAAGAGCAGTACTTC. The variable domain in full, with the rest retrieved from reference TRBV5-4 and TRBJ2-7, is ETGVTQSPTHLIKTRGQQVTLRCSSQSGHNTVSWYQQALGQGPQFIFQYYREEENGRGNFPPRFSGLQFPNYSSELNVNALELDDSALYLCASSFGRIQEQYFGPGTRLTVT.

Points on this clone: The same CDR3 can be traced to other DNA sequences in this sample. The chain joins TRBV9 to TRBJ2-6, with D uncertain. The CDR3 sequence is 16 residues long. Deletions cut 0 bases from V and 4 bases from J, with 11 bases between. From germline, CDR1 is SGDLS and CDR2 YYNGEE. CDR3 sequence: CASSVGSGVGANVLTF. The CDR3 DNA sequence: TGTGCCAGCAGCGTAGGTAGTGGAGTCGGGGCCAACGTCCTGACTTTC.

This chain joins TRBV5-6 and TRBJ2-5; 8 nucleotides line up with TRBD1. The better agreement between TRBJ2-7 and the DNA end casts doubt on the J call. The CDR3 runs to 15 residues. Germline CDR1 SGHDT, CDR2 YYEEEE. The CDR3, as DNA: TGTGCCAGCAGCTGCCCCGGGACAGGTGAAATCGAGCAGTACTTC. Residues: CASSCPGTGEIEQYF.

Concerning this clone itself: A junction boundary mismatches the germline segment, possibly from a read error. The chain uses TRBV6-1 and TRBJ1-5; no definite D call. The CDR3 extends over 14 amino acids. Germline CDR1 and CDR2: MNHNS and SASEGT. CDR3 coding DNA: TGTGCCAGCAGTCCATATATGCGGGTCGTCCGGCTGTCTTTT. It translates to CASSPYMRVVRLSF.

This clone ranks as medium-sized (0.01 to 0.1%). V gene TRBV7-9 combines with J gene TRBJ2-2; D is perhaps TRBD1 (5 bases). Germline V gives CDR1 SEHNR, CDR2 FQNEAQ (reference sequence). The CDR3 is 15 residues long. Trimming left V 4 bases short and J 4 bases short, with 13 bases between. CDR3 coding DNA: TGTGCCAGCAGCTCGACAGCGTCCTCCACCGGGGAGCTGTTTTTT. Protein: CASSSTASSTGELFF.

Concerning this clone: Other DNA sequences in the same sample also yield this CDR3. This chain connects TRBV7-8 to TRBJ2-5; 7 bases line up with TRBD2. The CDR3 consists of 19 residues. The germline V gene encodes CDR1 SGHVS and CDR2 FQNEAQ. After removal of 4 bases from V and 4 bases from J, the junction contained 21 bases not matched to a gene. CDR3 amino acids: CASSSPFGLVAGGGETQYF. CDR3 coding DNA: TGTGCCAGCAGCTCCCCCTTTGGTTTAGTAGCGGGCGGGGGAGAGACCCAGTACTTC. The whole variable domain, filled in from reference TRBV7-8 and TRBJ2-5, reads GAGVSQSPRYKVAKRGQDVALRCDPISGHVSLFWYQQALGQGPEFLTYFQNEAQLDKSGLPSDRFFAERPEGSVSTLKIQRTQQEDSAVYLCASSSPFGLVAGGGETQYFGPGTRLLVL.

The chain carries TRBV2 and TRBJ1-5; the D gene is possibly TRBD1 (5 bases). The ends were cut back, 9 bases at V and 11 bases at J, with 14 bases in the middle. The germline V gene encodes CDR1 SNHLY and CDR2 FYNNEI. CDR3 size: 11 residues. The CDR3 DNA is TGTGCCAGTTCGGAAGCGGGGGCCCAGCATTTT. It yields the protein CASSEAGAQHF.

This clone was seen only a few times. The chain's CDR3 is CSVESEEGYEQYF. The CDR3 DNA reads as TGCAGCGTTGAGTCGGAGGAGGGTTACGAGCAGTACTTC. The V and J genes are TRBV29-1 and TRBJ2-7; maybe TRBD2 (6 bases). Germline CDR1 is SQVTM and CDR2 is ANQGSEA. There are 13 residues in the CDR3. The V gene lost 3 bases and the J gene lost 4 bases, with 13 bases spanning the gap.

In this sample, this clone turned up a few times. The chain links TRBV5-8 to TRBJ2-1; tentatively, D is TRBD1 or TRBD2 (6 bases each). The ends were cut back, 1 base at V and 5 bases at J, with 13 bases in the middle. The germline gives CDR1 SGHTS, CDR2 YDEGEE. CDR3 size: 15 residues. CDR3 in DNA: TGTGCCAGCAGCTTGAGAGGGGGGATCAACAATGAGCAGTTCTTC. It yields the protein CASSLRGGINNEQFF.